Following are 16 T cell receptor beta chains from one sample sequenced in a study of cytomegalovirus exposure and HLA in healthy donors. Both 60 Vbeta primers and 13 Jbeta primers went into the PCR. TCRdb's table, derived via immunoSEQ multiplex PCR, lists solely in-frame clones and lacks some. The sample comprises about 120,000 clones, 60% to 80% of which are singletons, and about 8.3% rests with the top ten. The sequenced material came from PBMCs. Receptor source: a young man in good health and CMV-seropositive.

The chain has TRBV4-2 and TRBJ2-5, with D perhaps matching TRBD2 (7 bases). CDR1 LGHNA and CDR2 YNFKEQ come from the germline V gene. This CDR3 has 15 residues. V gave up 0 bases and J gave up 2 bases, with 10 bases separating them. The CDR3 spells CASSQDRGGQETQYF. CDR3 coding DNA: TGTGCCAGCAGCCAAGATAGGGGGGGGCAAGAGACCCAGTACTTC.

This chain connects TRBV7-2 to TRBJ1-5; weak D call: TRBD1 (5 bases). The CDR3 has 15 residues. Germline lookup yields CDR1 SGHTA and CDR2 FQGNSA. Between the trimmed V and J ends, which lost 0 bases and 1 base, there was a span of 7 bases. CDR3 sequence (DNA): TGTGCCAGCAGCTTAGCCGACAGAAGCAATCAGCCCCAGCATTTT. Its protein is CASSLADRSNQPQHF.

V usage is TRBV27 and J usage is TRBJ2-5, with a possible D match to TRBD2 (5 bases). Germline CDR1 is MNHEY and CDR2 is SMNVEV (reference sequence). This CDR3 has 15 amino acids. Trimming left V 5 bases short and J 5 bases short, with 18 bases between. The CDR3 is CASSITPGIGETQYF. For the CDR3, the DNA is TGTGCCAGCAGTATCACCCCGGGGATAGGGGAGACCCAGTACTTC.

The V call is TRBV5-1, the J call TRBJ2-3; TRBD2 aligns across 7 bases. Trimming removed 1 base from V and 2 bases from J; junction bases left unmatched: 7. Germline V gene sequence: CDR1 SGHRS, CDR2 YFSETQ. The CDR3 runs to 16 residues. In nucleotides, the CDR3 is TGCGCCAGCAGCTTGAATTCCGCGGGGGTCACAGATACGCAGTATTTT. This codes for CASSLNSAGVTDTQYF.

The chain recombines TRBV7-2 with TRBJ1-2; D might be TRBD1 (6 bases). The V end lost 1 base, the J end lost 7 bases, and 10 bases lay between the germline ends. Germline V gene data show CDR1 as SGHTA and CDR2 as FQGNSA. The CDR3 length is 13 residues. This CDR3 reads CASSLEQGRGYTF. CDR3 DNA: TGTGCCAGCAGCTTAGAACAGGGTCGTGGCTACACCTTC.

The chain links TRBV7-9 to TRBJ2-1; maybe TRBD2 (6 bases). Trimming removed 4 bases from V and 5 bases from J, with 12 bases in between. This CDR3 spans 14 amino acids. Germline V gives CDR1 SEHNR, CDR2 FQNEAQ (reference sequence). The CDR3 spells CASSSEGLNNEQFF. In DNA form, the CDR3 reads TGTGCCAGCAGCTCCGAGGGACTTAACAATGAGCAGTTCTTC. The complete variable domain, with remaining parts taken from reference TRBV7-9 and TRBJ2-1, reads DTGVSQNPRHKITKRGQNVTFRCDPISEHNRLYWYRQTLGQGPEFLTYFQNEAQLEKSRLLSDRFSAERPKGSFSTLEIQRTEQGDSAMYLCASSSEGLNNEQFFGPGTRLTVL.

The chain is built from TRBV2 and TRBJ2-5; 8 nucleotides line up with TRBD2. With 2 bases clipped from V and 2 bases from J, the junction kept 7 bases outside the gene matches. The germline V gene encodes CDR1 SNHLY and CDR2 FYNNEI. CDR3 length: 16 residues. CDR3 coding DNA: TGTGCCAGCAGTGAAAGACAACTAGCGGCGCAAGAGACCCAGTACTTC. It codes for CASSERQLAAQETQYF.

This sequence joins TRBV6-1 and TRBJ2-6; D is uncertain. V was cut by 2 bases and J by 0 bases, with 5 bases left in between. Germline CDR1 reads MNHNS; CDR2 reads SASEGT. The CDR3 has 15 amino acids. CDR3 DNA sequence: TGTGCCAGCAGTGAAACGGGCTCTGGGGCCAACGTCCTGACTTTC. The encoded protein is CASSETGSGANVLTF.

The chain recombines TRBV9 with TRBJ1-2; 7 bases are a match to TRBD1. With 1 base clipped from V and 0 bases from J, the junction kept 9 bases outside the gene matches. The CDR3 is made up of 17 amino acids. Germline V gene data show CDR1 as SGDLS and CDR2 as YYNGEE. CDR3: CASSVIGTVPANYGYTF. The CDR3, as DNA: TGTGCCAGCAGCGTAATCGGGACAGTTCCAGCTAACTATGGCTACACCTTC.

This chain connects TRBV6-5 to TRBJ1-4, with TRBD1 matching over 11 bases. This CDR3 is built from 14 residues. The trim removed 6 bases at V and 7 bases at J, leaving 4 bases unmatched. In germline, CDR1 is MNHEY, CDR2 SVGAGI. The CDR3 DNA reads TGTGCCAGCAGGTGGACAGGGGGCACTGAAAAACTGTTTTTT. Amino acids: CASRWTGGTEKLFF.

This chain links TRBV6-5 with TRBJ1-6, with D possibly TRBD1 on 6 matching bases. Germline CDR1 is MNHEY and CDR2 is SVGAGI. This CDR3 is built from 13 residues. Trimming removed 8 bases at V and 7 bases at J, with 12 bases between. The CDR3: CASRTRGNSPLHF. CDR3 DNA: TGTGCCAGCCGAACGAGGGGGAATTCACCCCTCCACTTT.

The genes are TRBV6-6 and TRBJ1-2; the match to TRBD1 covers 12 bases. CDR1 MNHNY and CDR2 SVGAGI come from the germline V gene (reference sequence). Trimming took 7 bases from V and 8 from J; bases not matched to a gene: 5. The CDR3 has 13 amino acids. The DNA for the CDR3 is TGTGCCAGCATATCCGGGACAGGGGGCGGCTACACCTTC. The encoded protein is CASISGTGGGYTF.

This clone was found a few times. This sequence joins TRBV6-5 and TRBJ2-5, with TRBD1 identical over 8 bases. The end of the DNA is better explained by TRBJ2-7, so the J call may be wrong. Germline V gives CDR1 MNHEY, CDR2 SVGAGI. This CDR3 region has 13 residues. CDR3 nucleotides: TGTGCCAGCAGTCCAGGGGGCAGTTACGAGCAGTACTTC. Translation gives CASSPGGSYEQYF.

This sequence joins TRBV9 and TRBJ2-2, with D possibly TRBD1 on 5 matching bases. The length of the CDR3 is 17 residues. Germline V CDR1 and CDR2: SGDLS, YYNGEE. V was trimmed by 0 bases and J by 0 bases, leaving 12 bases between them. Written as DNA, the CDR3 is TGTGCCAGCAGCGTAGGCGCAGGGCGATCGAACACCGGGGAGCTGTTTTTT. Its translation: CASSVGAGRSNTGELFF. Full variable domain (outside the CDR3, taken from reference TRBV9 and TRBJ2-2): DSGVTQTPKHLITATGQRVTLRCSPRSGDLSVYWYQQSLDQGLQFLIQYYNGEERAKGNILERFSAQQFPDLHSELNLSSLELGDSALYFCASSVGAGRSNTGELFFGEGSRLTVL.

This clone was observed a few times. The gene calls are TRBV4-1 and TRBJ1-2, with TRBD1 as a possible D gene (5 bases). V dropped 4 bases and J dropped 3 bases, with 12 bases sitting between them. There are 14 residues in the CDR3. Germline lookup yields CDR1 MGHRA and CDR2 YSYEKL. The CDR3 sequence: CASSPRGADYGYTF. The CDR3 bases are TGCGCCAGCAGCCCAAGGGGTGCCGACTATGGCTACACCTTC.

Here the CDR3 DNA reads TGTGCCGCACGGCCGCGCGACAGTAGTGAGCAGTACGTC. This sequence encodes CAARPRDSSEQYV. The chain recombines TRBV10-3 with TRBJ2-7; D possibly corresponds to TRBD1 (5 bases). The germline V and J ends were trimmed by 11 bases and 7 bases, with 21 bases remaining between them. The CDR3 contains 13 residues. CDR1 and CDR2 from the germline V gene are ENHRY and SYGVKD.